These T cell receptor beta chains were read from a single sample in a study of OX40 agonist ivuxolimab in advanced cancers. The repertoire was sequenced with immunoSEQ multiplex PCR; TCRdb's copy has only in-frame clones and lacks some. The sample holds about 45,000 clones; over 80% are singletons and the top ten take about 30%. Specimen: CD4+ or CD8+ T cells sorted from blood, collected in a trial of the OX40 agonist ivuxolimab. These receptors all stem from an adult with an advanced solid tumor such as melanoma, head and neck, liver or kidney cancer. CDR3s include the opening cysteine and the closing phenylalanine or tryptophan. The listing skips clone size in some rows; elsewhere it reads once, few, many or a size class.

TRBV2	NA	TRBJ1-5	CASSGQGYQPQHF
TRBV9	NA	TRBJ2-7	CASSGTRQGRIDEQYF
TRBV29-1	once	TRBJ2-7	CSAWTGVGEQYF
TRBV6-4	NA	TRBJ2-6	CASSGRDSHSGANVLTF
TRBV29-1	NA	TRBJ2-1	CSVEDPKTSGIYNEQFF
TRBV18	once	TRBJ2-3	CASSPRGLAADTQYF
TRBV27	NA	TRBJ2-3	CASSPLAGGPIKDTQYF
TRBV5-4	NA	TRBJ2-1	CASGRLSSYNEQFF
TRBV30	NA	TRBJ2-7	CAWSDWGTREQYF
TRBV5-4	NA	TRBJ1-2	CASSLGISAGNYGYTF
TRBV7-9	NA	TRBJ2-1	CASSLPASGSLDEQFF
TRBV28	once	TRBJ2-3	CASNPTGQLRDTQYF
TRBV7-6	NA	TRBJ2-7	CASSLTGGEQYF
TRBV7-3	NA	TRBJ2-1	CASSLSLGLNEQFF
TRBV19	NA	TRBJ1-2	CASSKSGTVYGYTF
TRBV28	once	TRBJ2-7	CASTFPGQGYEQYF
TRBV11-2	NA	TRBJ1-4	CASRPTGANEKLFF
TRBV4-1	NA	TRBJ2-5	CASSQGGTIQETQYF
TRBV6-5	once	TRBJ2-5	CASSYAWTGTQETQYF
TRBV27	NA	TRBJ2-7	CASSTTGGGYEQYF
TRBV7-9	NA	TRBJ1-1	CASTEDPEAFF
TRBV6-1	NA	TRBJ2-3	CASQGAGGLGDTQYF
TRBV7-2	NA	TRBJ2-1	CASSFASRRDEQFF
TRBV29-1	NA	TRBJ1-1	CSVGLRQLNTEAFF
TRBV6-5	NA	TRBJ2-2	CAIESRWLAGELFF
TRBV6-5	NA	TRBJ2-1	CASSGTGGGLEQFF
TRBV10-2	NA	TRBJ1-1	CASNGLGGGTEAFF
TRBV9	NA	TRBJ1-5	CASSVEGTGDQPQHF
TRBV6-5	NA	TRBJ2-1	CASSTDLSNEQFF